One T cell receptor beta chain is described in this entry. This clonotype was seen a handful of times. Its antigen target is currently unknown. No clone much larger than this one lies a single base away; base qualities are absent. The donors were 40 or so Caucasian individuals from Russia, aged about 6 to 95 years, who were systemically healthy. Each donor gave 8 to 10 milliliters of peripheral blood, drawn into EDTA-treated Vacutainer tubes. PBMCs were isolated by Ficoll-Paque density-gradient centrifugation, with at least 6.5 million obtained per sample. Trizol reagent was used to extract total RNA from PBMCs, with at least 5 micrograms per sample. Naive CD45RAhigh/CD27high T cell percentages were measured by flow cytometry on a PBMC aliquot from every donor. This sample was included in a study of blood T cells in healthy people across ages (dated by TCRdb to 2015 to 2017). About the investigation overall: In model experiments, template switching captured roughly one uniquely barcoded TCR beta cDNA molecule for every two T cells. Using deep sequencing normalized with unique cDNA molecular identifiers, the study measured how TCR beta repertoire diversity changes with age. The donors were divided into four age groups: young (average about 15 years), middle-aged (roughly 40), aged (about 60) and long-lived (roughly 82). To avoid experimental bias, donors of different ages were distributed randomly across sequencing lanes. The study analyzed two additional independent replicas of 1 million unique cDNA reads from the same blood draw for two donors, one aged 18 to 29 and one aged 80 or older. What the work shows at the level of the full study, not this receptor alone: Observed TCR beta diversity per million T cells fell roughly linearly with age, and a significant reduction was already apparent by age around 36. The long-lived group showed more naive CD4+ T cells, fewer expanded clones and increased TCR diversity than the aged group, suggesting age selection. Conclusive comparison of naive and antigen-experienced compartments was prevented by the profiling of bulk unsorted PBMCs. The percentage of naive T cells measured by flow cytometry correlated strongly with observed TCR beta diversity. Total diversity estimates from one million sequenced T cells were considered lower bounds and underestimates. Because the CMV infection status of the donors was unknown, age-related changes in expanded clonotypes may potentially have been confounded.

Libraries were constructed by 5' RACE. Sequenced on an Illumina HiSeq 2500. A second PCR of roughly 6 to 11 cycles was run with a J-beta primer mix and a sample-barcoded 5' primer. A unique molecular identifier was introduced onto each TCR beta cDNA molecule by a template-switch 5' adaptor carrying 12 random nucleotides. At least 2.5 million CDR3-containing paired-end reads were obtained from each sample. First-strand cDNA synthesis was performed from all RNA using the Mint cDNA synthesis kit, with priming by a TRBC-specific oligonucleotide. All cDNA was treated with uracil-DNA glycosylase and then went through a first 18-cycle PCR with the universal primers M1SS and BC2_uni_R. Per the source publication's procedure: For normalization, 1 million high-quality reads, each with a distinct molecular identifier, were randomly selected from each sample. Reads sharing molecular identifiers were discarded rather than binned into consensus sequences. MiTCR, set to a Q25 quality threshold and the strictest error-elimination algorithm, was used for CDR3 identification, clonotype clustering and error correction. A nonparametric unseen species model using Euler transformation provided a lower-bound estimate of total TCR beta diversity. TCRdb applied fastp at Q25 and MiXCR to the public reads, then kept only in-frame beta chains. Rows matching on CDR3 protein sequence are summarized as one entry with the most common DNA and genes. TCRdb assigned the V and J calls; the authors' analysis was not used. The sample profile shows about 1,800,000 distinct CDR3 sequences; roughly 28% of them were found once. Of the sample, 7.7% falls within the top ten clones.

Based on the germline V gene (reference sequence), the CDR1 and CDR2 sequences are SEHNR and FQNEAQ. The CDR3 has 15 amino acids, counting the end cysteine and phenylalanine. Of all the DNA, just the CDR3 is kept, 45 bases in frame from base 1. Between the V and J ends, shortened by 4 bases and 5 bases respectively, the junction contains 15 bases. The chain employs TRBV7-9 and TRBJ1-5, with TRBD1 perhaps the D gene, on 5 matching bases. This clonotype was obtained from a woman in her 30s in good health. Sequenced sample: blood. The nucleotides are TGTGCCAGCAGCTCGGGTGTGGTGGGGGATCAGCCCCAGCATTTT. The translation is CASSSGVVGDQPQHF. This CDR3, with the reference TRBV7-9 and TRBJ1-5 proteins standing in past its ends, gives the full variable domain DTGVSQNPRHKITKRGQNVTFRCDPISEHNRLYWYRQTLGQGPEFLTYFQNEAQLEKSRLLSDRFSAERPKGSFSTLEIQRTEQGDSAMYLCASSSGVVGDQPQHFGDGTRLSIL.